The 18 T cell receptor beta chains reported below all come from one sample, sequenced in a study of graft-versus-host responses after intestinal transplantation. Profiling relied on immunoSEQ multiplex PCR, and the TCRdb table lists in-frame clones only, not all of them. This table holds about 45,000 clones, over 75% found once. The sequenced sample was PBMCs, obtained 524 days after transplant. These receptors were taken from a human patient who received an intestinal transplant, so some T cells may come from the graft donor.

Written as DNA, the CDR3 is TGTGCCAGCAGCGTAGCTTTATTGGGAAACACCATATATTTT. Residues: CASSVALLGNTIYF. The genes are TRBV9 and TRBJ1-3; no definite D call. V lost 0 bases to trimming and J lost 4 bases, with 8 bases between them. This CDR3 has 14 amino acids. Germline CDR1 and CDR2: SGDLS and YYNGEE.

The rearrangement links TRBV29-1 to TRBJ2-1, with TRBD2 matching 8 bases. The trim removed 6 bases at V and 4 bases at J, leaving 2 bases unmatched. The CDR3 runs 12 residues. Per germline, CDR1 SQVTM and CDR2 ANQGSEA. The CDR3 sequence: CSVRGRYNEQFF. The CDR3 region has the DNA TGCAGCGTGCGCGGGAGGTACAATGAGCAGTTCTTC.

The chain carries TRBV28 and TRBJ2-2; D is unclear. This CDR3 has 13 amino acids. V was pared by 2 bases and J by 5 bases, with 6 bases between. CDR1 is MDHEN and CDR2 is SYDVKM in the germline V gene. This chain's CDR3 is CASSLRPTGELFF. In DNA form, the CDR3 reads TGTGCCAGCAGTTTAAGGCCGACCGGGGAGCTGTTTTTT.

The chain is built from TRBV30 and TRBJ1-1; D ambiguous. Germline V lookup: CDR1 GTSNPN, CDR2 SVGIG (reference sequence). The V end was cut by 3 bases, the J end by 4 bases, with 18 bases between. The CDR3 is 15 residues long. As DNA, the CDR3 is TGTGCCTGGAGGCTCAGGACTCCCAGGTCCACTGAAGCTTTCTTT. Residues: CAWRLRTPRSTEAFF.

The chain combines TRBV5-5 with TRBJ1-1, with D hard to call. Germline lookup yields CDR1 SGHKS and CDR2 YYEKEE (reference sequence). The CDR3 spans 13 residues. V shed 5 bases and J shed 4 bases, with 12 bases lying between them. The DNA of the CDR3 is TGTGCCAGCAGGTCGGAGCGTGGCACTGAAGCTTTCTTT. Amino acids: CASRSERGTEAFF.

The chain recombines TRBV7-8 with TRBJ2-7; D could derive from TRBD1 or TRBD2 (5 bases each). The V gene's germline CDR1 is SGHVS and CDR2 FQNEAQ. The CDR3 covers 13 residues. The V end was cut by 5 bases, the J end by 3 bases, with 11 bases between. CDR3 residues: CASSRGPLYEQYF. CDR3 bases: TGTGCCAGCAGCCGGGGACCCCTCTACGAGCAGTACTTC.

The chain has TRBV7-9 and TRBJ2-1, with 8 bases aligning to TRBD2. CDR3 length: 18 amino acids. The V gene's germline CDR1 is SEHNR and CDR2 FQNEAQ (reference sequence). The junction had 11 bases not matched to a gene; V was cut back by 1 base and J by 3 bases. For the CDR3, the DNA is TGTGCCAGCAGCTTAGGGCCCAGCGGGAGAGCGTTCTACAATGAGCAGTTCTTC. Encoded protein: CASSLGPSGRAFYNEQFF.

This chain connects TRBV18 to TRBJ2-7, with 9 positions matching TRBD2. This CDR3 spans 20 amino acids. V lost 0 bases and J lost 4; bases outside the gene matches: 19. Germline V gene lookup returns CDR1 KGHSH and CDR2 LQKENI. The CDR3 bases are TGTGCCAGCTCACCACCCGGGTTCGCGACTAGCGGAGGGGGGGCATACGAGCAGTACTTC. Translated, it gives CASSPPGFATSGGGAYEQYF.

The rearrangement uses TRBV5-6 and TRBJ1-2; D not certain. Trimming removed 0 bases from V and 5 bases from J, with 14 bases in between. Germline CDR1 SGHDT, CDR2 YYEEEE. The CDR3 runs to 15 residues. The CDR3, as DNA: TGTGCCAGCAGCTTGGCCGGATCCCCCCAGTATGGCTACACCTTC. This sequence encodes CASSLAGSPQYGYTF. The full variable domain, its missing parts supplied by reference TRBV5-6 and TRBJ1-2, is DAGVTQSPTHLIKTRGQQVTLRCSPKSGHDTVSWYQQALGQGPQFIFQYYEEEERQRGNFPDRFSGHQFPNYSSELNVNALLLGDSALYLCASSLAGSPQYGYTFGSGTRLTVV.

Written as DNA, the CDR3 is TGTGCCAGCAGCTTACTAGCGGGAGCAGATACGCAGTATTTT. Residues: CASSLLAGADTQYF. V and J are TRBV7-2 and TRBJ2-3; 10 nucleotides line up with TRBD2. After removal of 2 bases from V and 4 bases from J, the junction contained 0 bases not matched to a gene. The CDR3 sequence is 14 residues long. CDR1 and CDR2 from the germline V gene are SGHTA and FQGNSA.

The rearrangement uses TRBV18 and TRBJ1-4; the D gene is possibly TRBD1 (5 bases). The CDR3 loop spans 15 amino acids. With 3 bases removed from V and 3 bases from J, the gap between germline ends came to 11 bases. From germline, CDR1 is KGHSH and CDR2 LQKENI. The CDR3 sequence is CASSPLGASNEKLFF. The CDR3 DNA reads TGTGCCAGCTCACCCCTCGGGGCCTCTAATGAAAAACTGTTTTTT. The complete variable domain, with remaining parts taken from reference TRBV18 and TRBJ1-4, reads NAGVMQNPRHLVRRRGQEARLRCSPMKGHSHVYWYRQLPEEGLKFMVYLQKENIIDESGMPKERFSAEFPKEGPSILRIQQVVRGDSAAYFCASSPLGASNEKLFFGSGTQLSVL.

The chain combines TRBV28 with TRBJ2-7; D might be TRBD1 (6 bases). Trimming cost V 6 bases and J 3 bases, with 18 bases left between them. CDR3 length equals 15 residues. CDR1 is MDHEN and CDR2 is SYDVKM in the germline V gene. CDR3 sequence (DNA): TGTGCCAGCAGGGGCGGCGCGGACAGTTTCTACGAGCAGTACTTC. This encodes CASRGGADSFYEQYF.

V and J are TRBV6-1 and TRBJ1-2; a possible D gene is TRBD1 (5 bases). V shed 1 base and J shed 4 bases, with 10 bases lying between them. There are 14 residues in the CDR3. Germline V gene sequence: CDR1 MNHNS, CDR2 SASEGT. The CDR3, as DNA: TGTGCCAGCAGTGAAGGGTGGGGGATCTATGGCTACACCTTC. Amino acids: CASSEGWGIYGYTF.

The genes are TRBV5-1 and TRBJ2-7; D call uncertain. CDR3 size: 15 residues. V lost 0 bases to trimming and J lost 0 bases, with 10 bases between them. Germline CDR1 is SGHRS and CDR2 is YFSETQ. CDR3 bases: TGCGCCAGCAGCTTGGGACTGTTGATCTCCTACGAGCAGTACTTC. Amino acids: CASSLGLLISYEQYF.

This chain uses TRBV30 with TRBJ1-5; TRBD1 is a possible D gene (5 bases). Germline CDR1 reads GTSNPN; CDR2 reads SVGIG (reference sequence). The CDR3 is 13 amino acids. The V end was cut by 4 bases, the J end by 4 bases, with 11 bases between. The CDR3 sequence is CAWTGTANQPQHF. CDR3 coding DNA: TGTGCCTGGACCGGGACCGCTAATCAGCCCCAGCATTTT.

The rearrangement joins TRBV19 to TRBJ1-1; D might be TRBD1 (5 bases). The CDR3 totals 16 residues. The V end lost 3 bases, the J end lost 0 bases, and 14 bases lay between the germline ends. Per germline, CDR1 LNHDA and CDR2 SQIVND (reference sequence). The CDR3 nucleotides read TGTGCCAGTAGTATTCGCCCTGGGGGGATGAACACTGAAGCTTTCTTT. Encoded protein: CASSIRPGGMNTEAFF.

This clone occurred a few times. The gene calls are TRBV29-1 and TRBJ1-1; D uncertain. CDR1 and CDR2 (germline): SQVTM, ANQGSEA. The length of the CDR3 is 8 residues. CDR3 coding DNA: TGCGACAACACTGAAGCTTTCTTT. It yields the protein CDNTEAFF.

The chain combines TRBV5-6 with TRBJ2-5, with D unclear. The CDR3 consists of 12 residues. The germline V gene has CDR1 SGHDT and CDR2 YYEEEE. Trimming removed 7 bases at V and 5 bases at J, with 12 bases between. Written as DNA, the CDR3 is TGTGCCAGCTCTCGCCTTGGGGAGACCCAGTACTTC. Amino acid sequence: CASSRLGETQYF.